These 21 T cell receptor beta chains were sequenced from one sample in a study of T cell responses to AZD1222 COVID-19 vaccine. Measured with immunoSEQ multiplex PCR; TCRdb has only the in-frame clones, and not every one. The table lists some 120,000 clones, 75% to 90% of them singletons. This specimen was peripheral blood, taken 28 days after the second AZD1222 dose. These receptors originate from an adult who received the AZD1222 COVID-19 vaccine.

The CDR3 sequence: CASGPGHLSTDTQYF. The CDR3 nucleotides are TGTGCTAGTGGGCCGGGACACCTTAGCACAGATACGCAGTATTTT. The chain recombines TRBV12-5 with TRBJ2-3, with D possibly TRBD1 on 6 matching bases. The germline V and J ends were trimmed by 6 bases and 0 bases, with 13 bases remaining between them. There are 15 residues in the CDR3. Germline assignment: CDR1 LGHNT and CDR2 FRNRAP. The full variable domain, completed using reference TRBV12-5 and TRBJ2-3, is DARVTQTPRHKVTEMGQEVTMRCQPILGHNTVFWYRQTMMQGLELLAYFRNRAPLDDSGMPKDRFSAEMPDATLATLKIQPSEPRDSAVYFCASGPGHLSTDTQYFGPGTRLTVL.

The rearrangement uses TRBV6-5 and TRBJ2-7, with D perhaps given as TRBD1 or TRBD2 (6 bases each). The CDR3 length is 13 residues. Looked up from germline, CDR1 is MNHEY and CDR2 is SVGAGI. Trimming left V 5 bases short and J 7 bases short, with 15 bases between. CDR3 DNA sequence: TGTGCCAGCAGTCGAACGGGGGCGCGGGAGCAGTACTTC. The encoded protein is CASSRTGAREQYF.

The chain has TRBV14 and TRBJ1-3; D not resolved. This CDR3 has 14 amino acids. Germline lookup yields CDR1 SGHDN and CDR2 FVKESK. Trimming pared 7 bases from V and 0 bases from J, leaving 10 bases between. The DNA for the CDR3 is TGTGCCAGCACCGGACGGTACTCTGGAAACACCATATATTTT. Residues: CASTGRYSGNTIYF.

V is TRBV11-2 and J is TRBJ2-2; tentatively, D is TRBD2 (6 bases). Per germline, CDR1 SGHAT and CDR2 FQNNGV. Between the trimmed V and J ends, which lost 5 bases and 6 bases, there was a span of 16 bases. The CDR3 loop spans 15 amino acids. CDR3: CASSPARGVAGELFF. The CDR3 nucleotides read TGTGCCAGCAGCCCAGCGCGGGGAGTGGCCGGGGAGCTGTTTTTT.

A single count supports this clone. This chain's CDR3 is CASSYHGPGTEAFF. CDR3 nucleotide sequence: TGTGCCAGCAGTTACCACGGGCCGGGCACTGAAGCTTTCTTT. This chain links TRBV6-2 or TRBV6-3 with TRBJ1-1; D is undetermined. CDR3 size: 14 residues. CDR1 MNHEY and CDR2 SVGEGT come from the germline V gene. Trimming cost V 2 bases and J 4 bases, with 11 bases left between them.

This chain connects TRBV27 to TRBJ1-1; D gene unclear. The V and J ends lost 2 bases and 3 bases respectively, with 13 bases between them. The CDR3 has 15 amino acids. CDR1 and CDR2 from the germline V gene are MNHEY and SMNVEV (reference sequence). The CDR3 region is CASSLSYSWDTEAFF. The CDR3 bases are TGTGCCAGCAGTTTAAGCTACTCCTGGGACACTGAAGCTTTCTTT.

This clone was seen once. The V gene is TRBV7-9, the J gene TRBJ2-1; D possibly uses TRBD1 or TRBD2 (5 bases each). CDR1 and CDR2 from the germline V gene are SEHNR and FQNEAQ (reference sequence). V shed 11 bases and J shed 2 bases, with 28 bases lying between them. This CDR3 is built from 18 residues. The CDR3 bases are TGTGCCGCTCTCGGGGCGGGCAGTTTCTTAGGAACCTACAATGAGCAGTTCTTC. Its protein is CAALGAGSFLGTYNEQFF.

The rearrangement joins TRBV7-9 to TRBJ1-2, with 7 nucleotides matching TRBD1. The V and J ends lost 10 bases and 4 bases, in that order; junction bases with no gene match: 9. Germline loops: CDR1 SEHNR, CDR2 FQNEAQ (reference sequence). The CDR3 contains 13 residues. This chain's CDR3 is CATQGQTLYGYTF. CDR3 bases: TGTGCCACCCAGGGACAGACCCTCTATGGCTACACCTTC.

CDR3 region: CASSLVSSYNSPLHF. CDR3 nucleotides: TGCGCCAGCAGCTTGGTCAGCTCCTATAATTCACCCCTCCACTTT. The chain uses TRBV5-1 and TRBJ1-6, with D unclear. Germline CDR1 reads SGHRS; CDR2 reads YFSETQ. The length of the CDR3 is 15 residues. Trimming stripped 0 bases from V and 0 bases from J, with 4 bases between.

The genes are TRBV5-4 and TRBJ2-1; 9 bases align to TRBD2. The germline V gene has CDR1 SGHNT and CDR2 YYREEE (reference sequence). The CDR3 loop spans 17 amino acids. Losses at the gene ends were 2 bases for V and 8 bases for J; bases not matched to a gene: 14. The CDR3 DNA follows: TGTGCCAGCAGCTTATTCCTAGCGGGGTCTTCCGGGGATGAGCAGTTCTTC. It yields the protein CASSLFLAGSSGDEQFF.

The gene calls are TRBV29-1 and TRBJ1-2; no firm D call. Germline V gene data show CDR1 as SQVTM and CDR2 as ANQGSEA. The CDR3 length is 11 residues. V was trimmed by 6 bases and J by 1 base, leaving 6 bases between them. This chain's CDR3 is CSVDHNYGYTF. CDR3 sequence (DNA): TGCAGCGTGGACCATAACTATGGCTACACCTTC.

The chain has TRBV2 and TRBJ1-3, with TRBD1 matching 7 bases. Germline V gene lookup returns CDR1 SNHLY and CDR2 FYNNEI. V lost 6 bases, J lost 4 bases, and 3 bases stayed unmatched. This CDR3 comprises 13 residues. The CDR3 is CASSETGGNTIYF. CDR3 nucleotides: TGTGCCAGCAGCGAGACAGGGGGAAACACCATATATTTT.

J is TRBJ1-1 and V is TRBV7-2, with D hard to call. This CDR3 contains 13 residues. Germline CDR1 SGHTA, CDR2 FQGNSA. Trimming took 3 bases from V and 4 from J, leaving 9 bases between them. The CDR3 DNA follows: TGTGCCAGCAGCTTCAGTATGAGCACTGAAGCTTTCTTT. Its protein product is CASSFSMSTEAFF.

The CDR3 bases are TGCGCCAGCAGCTTGGGCGGTGCTGGAAACACCATATATTTT. Its translation is CASSLGGAGNTIYF. The chain has TRBV5-1 and TRBJ1-3; D gene unclear. CDR1 and CDR2 from the germline V gene are SGHRS and YFSETQ. V lost 0 bases to trimming and J lost 2 bases, with 6 bases between them. This CDR3 has 14 amino acids.

The chain employs TRBV5-5 and TRBJ2-1; no reliable D call. The CDR3 covers 14 residues. Per the germline V gene, CDR1 is SGHKS and CDR2 is YYEKEE (reference sequence). Trimming took 0 bases from V and 9 from J, leaving 13 bases between them. The CDR3 sequence is CASSLDSRIGEQFF. Written as DNA, the CDR3 is TGTGCCAGCAGCTTGGACTCTAGAATTGGTGAGCAGTTCTTC.

The CDR3 sequence is CASSQGGFGGELFF. CDR3 sequence (DNA): TGTGCCAGCAGCCAAGGGGGGTTCGGCGGGGAGCTGTTTTTT. The rearrangement joins TRBV14 to TRBJ2-2; either TRBD1 or TRBD2 may fit D (5 bases each). Per germline, CDR1 SGHDN and CDR2 FVKESK. V was shortened by 1 base and J by 7 bases, with 10 bases between the two germline ends. The CDR3 totals 14 residues.

This clone was seen once. The chain has TRBV28 and TRBJ1-1; D is possibly TRBD1 (6 bases). V was clipped by 3 bases and J by 3 bases, with 11 bases between them. CDR3 length: 14 residues. From germline, CDR1 is MDHEN and CDR2 SYDVKM. The CDR3 region has the DNA TGTGCCAGCAGTTTCAACAGGGAGGACACTGAAGCTTTCTTT. Amino acids: CASSFNREDTEAFF.

The chain is built from TRBV2 and TRBJ1-5; 8 nucleotides line up with TRBD1. CDR3 size: 13 residues. V shed 6 bases, J shed 2 bases, and the junction held 0 bases outside the gene matches. CDR1 and CDR2 (germline): SNHLY, FYNNEI. CDR3 DNA sequence: TGTGCCAGCAGGGGACAGGGCAATCAGCCCCAGCATTTT. This sequence encodes CASRGQGNQPQHF.

The chain couples TRBV6-7 to TRBJ1-2, with D unclear. TRBV6-7 is given ORF status, its function remaining uncertain. V gave up 6 bases and J gave up 5 bases, with 13 bases separating them. The length of the CDR3 is 13 residues. In nucleotides, the CDR3 is TGTGCCAGCAGATCACAGACGACGTATGGCTACACCTTC. Translated: CASRSQTTYGYTF.

The V and J genes are TRBV27 and TRBJ2-7; D call uncertain. The ends were cut back, 2 bases at V and 0 bases at J, with 11 bases in the middle. The CDR3 is made up of 15 amino acids. Germline loops: CDR1 MNHEY, CDR2 SMNVEV (reference sequence). Here the CDR3 reads CASSLVGRSSYEQYF. In nucleotides, the CDR3 is TGTGCCAGCAGTTTAGTAGGCAGGAGCTCCTACGAGCAGTACTTC.

The gene calls are TRBV30 and TRBJ1-1, with D possibly being TRBD1 (6 bases). CDR1 GTSNPN and CDR2 SVGIG come from the germline V gene (reference sequence). The CDR3 runs to 14 residues. Trimming took 4 bases from V and 0 from J, leaving 12 bases between them. CDR3 loop: CAWKSGALNTEAFF. CDR3 sequence (DNA): TGTGCCTGGAAGTCAGGGGCCCTGAACACTGAAGCTTTCTTT.